One T cell receptor (beta chain) is described in this entry. Profiled with immunoSEQ multiplex PCR; TCRdb holds only in-frame clones, not every one. The table lists approximately 240,000 clones, about 90% of them singletons. Germline trimming cut 4 bases from V and 5 bases from J; bases unmatched to any gene: 13. CDR3 length: 16 amino acids. Germline CDR1 and CDR2: MNHEY and SMNVEV (reference sequence). This sample was taken from a study of blood T cell repertoires in COVID-19. The sample consisted of peripheral blood. The chain is built from TRBV27 and TRBJ2-5, with 7 bases matching TRBD1. The origin of this receptor is a woman aged 18-29 years who had recovered from COVID-19. CDR3 protein: CASSSRQGWGFETQYF. DNA for the CDR3: TGTGCCAGCAGTTCACGACAGGGATGGGGTTTTGAGACCCAGTACTTC.